This T cell receptor (beta chain) was identified in a study of T-cell memory formation after mild COVID-19. On this clonotype: Antigen: not known.

This CDR3 comprises 12 residues. Trimming removed 2 bases from V and 6 bases from J, with 5 bases in between. Per germline, CDR1 KGHDR and CDR2 SFDVKD. The TCR alpha and TCR beta cDNA libraries, bearing sample barcodes and UMIs, were generated by 5'RACE using constant-segment primers. One entry per CDR3 protein results from TCRdb running MiXCR on the 5' RACE reads. The sample lists 340,000 or so distinct CDR3 sequences, 10% to 15% occurring once. Study results and limitations: Largely, contracting CD4+ clones fell within CM and EM, and contracting CD8+ clones within EMRA.

The chain links TRBV24-1 to TRBJ2-3; D is tentatively TRBD1 or TRBD2 (5 bases each). This TCR was recovered from a man between 18 and 29 years old who had mild COVID-19 (a few samples of this study predate the infection). Cell type and time point are not known. The specimen was PBMCs or a T cell subset sorted from them (not recorded which). This CDR3 reads CATSDWGDTQYF. The CDR3 nucleotides read TGTGCCACCAGTGATTGGGGGGATACGCAGTATTTT.